The rows below give T cell receptor beta chains drawn from one sample of a study of T cells in Graves' hyperthyroidism and ophthalmopathy. TCRdb used MiXCR to reprocess the multiplex PCR reads, holding one entry per CDR3 protein. This table has 300,000 to 400,000 distinct CDR3 sequences, approximately 14% appearing once. Sequenced material: blood. These receptors all come from a woman aged 30 to 39 with Graves' ophthalmopathy. The CDR3 runs from the conserved cysteine through the conserved F or W. The D gene is left open where the match is weak. Size is omitted from some rows. Given values are once, few, many or a class for expanded clones.

.,many,TRBJ2-7,TRBV28,16,TGTGCCAGCAGTTCATTCGGACGGATAGGCCCCTACGAGCAGTACTTC,CASSSFGRIGPYEQYF
.,few,TRBJ1-1,TRBV14,12,TGTGCCAGCAGCTACGTAGGGGCTGAAGCTTTCTTT,CASSYVGAEAFF
.,many,TRBJ2-1,TRBV2,14,TGTGCCAGCAGTGACCAAGGCTCCTACAATGAGCAGTTCTTC,CASSDQGSYNEQFF
.,many,TRBJ1-2,TRBV11-2,14,TGTGCCAGCAGCTTCGGGTTTTCCTCGGATCGCTACACCTTC,CASSFGFSSDRYTF
TRBD2,once,TRBJ2-7,TRBV20-1,16,TGCAGTGCTGCCGGACTAGCGGGGGAATGGTCCTACGAGCAGTACTTC,CSAAGLAGEWSYEQYF
.,many,TRBJ2-7,TRBV7-3,14,TGTGCCAGCAGCCCAGACGATTACTCCTACGAGCAGTACTTC,CASSPDDYSYEQYF
TRBD1,.,TRBJ2-7,TRBV12-3/TRBV12-4,14,TGTGCCAGCAAAAAGGGACAGGGTTTCTACGAGCAGTACTTC,CASKKGQGFYEQYF
.,many,TRBJ1-3,TRBV28,14,TGTGCCAGCAGTTTGGGGATCTCTGGAAACACCATATATTTT,CASSLGISGNTIYF
TRBD2,.,TRBJ2-1,TRBV5-1,16,TGCGCCAGCAGCACCGGACTAGCGGGGGTCCTCAATGAGCAGTTCTTC,CASSTGLAGVLNEQFF
TRBD1,many,TRBJ2-5,TRBV15,17,TGTGCCACCAGCAGCTCCGGGACAGGGGTTTACCAAGAGACCCAGTACTTC,CATSSSGTGVYQETQYF
TRBD2,.,TRBJ2-7,TRBV30,14,TGTGCCTGGGGACTAGCGGGGGGTCTCTACGAGCAGTACTTC,CAWGLAGGLYEQYF
.,many,TRBJ2-5,TRBV14,13,TGTGCCAGCAGCCAAGGGCTCGAGGAGACCCAGTACTTC,CASSQGLEETQYF
TRBD2,many,TRBJ2-7,TRBV6-2/TRBV6-3,14,TGTGCCAGCAGGCCATGGGCGGGAGACTACGAGCAGTACTTC,CASRPWAGDYEQYF
.,many,TRBJ1-5,TRBV28,16,TGTGCCAGCAGTTTAATCGGGTGGGGGCCTGTTCAGCCCCAGCATTTT,CASSLIGWGPVQPQHF
TRBD1,many,TRBJ2-2,TRBV5-1,15,TGCGCCAGCAGCGACCGGGACAGGGGACCCGGGGAGCTGTTTTTT,CASSDRDRGPGELFF
TRBD1,.,TRBJ2-7,TRBV5-8,15,TGTGCCAGCAGCTTGTCCGGGACAGGGGCCTCCGAGCAGTACTTC,CASSLSGTGASEQYF
TRBD2,many,TRBJ2-7,TRBV7-8,15,TGTGCCAGCAGCTTTGAGGCTAGCGGGATCTACGAGCAGTACTTC,CASSFEASGIYEQYF
.,many,TRBJ1-4,TRBV2,14,TGTGCCAGCATGGACAGCACAACTAATGAAAAACTGTTTTTT,CASMDSTTNEKLFF
.,.,TRBJ2-1,TRBV5-1,14,TGCGCCAGCAGCTTGACGGCGGGGGCTAATGAGCAGTTCTTC,CASSLTAGANEQFF
.,few,TRBJ2-7,TRBV30,15,TGTGCCTGGAGTGGAGGGACTCCCCCAGGACACGAGCAGTACTTC,CAWSGGTPPGHEQYF
.,many,TRBJ2-2,TRBV11-3,18,TGTGCCAGCAGCTTAGCGACTGGGCTAGCGTGGAACACCGGGGAGCTGTTTTTT,CASSLATGLAWNTGELFF
TRBD1,.,TRBJ1-1,TRBV6-1,14,TGTGCCAGTGGACAGGGGTACGGTAGTACTGAAGCTTTCTTT,CASGQGYGSTEAFF
.,many,TRBJ1-1,TRBV3-1,17,TGTGCCAGCAGCCAAGCCGGGGGCCCAATAATGAACACTGAAGCTTTCTTT,CASSQAGGPIMNTEAFF
.,many,TRBJ2-7,TRBV27,13,TGTGCCAGCAGTCCAACCGCCCCCTACGAGCAGTACTTC,CASSPTAPYEQYF
.,.,TRBJ2-7,TRBV25-1,14,TGTGCCAGCGGTGATGTGGCGCGGGGCTACGAGCAGTACTTC,CASGDVARGYEQYF
.,many,TRBJ1-5,TRBV20-1,13,TGCAGTGTCCTCTCACGGCTAGGGCAGCCCCAGCATTTT,CSVLSRLGQPQHF
.,many,TRBJ1-2,TRBV18,14,TGTGCCAGCTCACCAATGGGACAACAATATGGCTACACCTTC,CASSPMGQQYGYTF
.,few,TRBJ2-3,TRBV29-1,10,TGCAGCGTTGATGAAGATACGCAGTATTTT,CSVDEDTQYF
.,many,TRBJ2-7,TRBV7-8,16,TGTGCCAGCAGCTTAGTATCCAGGGACGTTCGTCTCGAGCAGTACTTC,CASSLVSRDVRLEQYF
TRBD2,few,TRBJ2-5,TRBV9,16,TGTGCCAGCAGCCCTATAGCGGGGGTCGCTCCGGGGACCCAGTACTTC,CASSPIAGVAPGTQYF
TRBD1,few,TRBJ2-2,TRBV3-1,15,TGTGCCAGCAGCCAAACAGGGGGCAGCACCGGGGAGCTGTTTTTT,CASSQTGGSTGELFF
.,few,TRBJ1-1,TRBV19,15,TGTGCCAGCGCCCCAGTATTAGGTGGCGTCACTGAAGCTTTCTTT,CASAPVLGGVTEAFF
.,many,TRBJ2-2,TRBV2,15,TGTGCCAGCAGTGAAGTTGCCGGGAACACCGGGGAGCTGTTTTTT,CASSEVAGNTGELFF
.,many,TRBJ2-3,TRBV20-1,14,TGCAGTGCTAGGGACCCCATGGGCACAGATACGCAGTATTTT,CSARDPMGTDTQYF
TRBD2,many,TRBJ2-5,TRBV19,15,TGTGCCAGTAGTAATAGCGGGGAACCTCAAGAGACCCAGTACTTC,CASSNSGEPQETQYF
TRBD1,.,TRBJ2-4,TRBV6-9,16,TGTGCCACATTACCACAGGGGGTCGGGGGAAAAAACATTCAGTACTTC,CATLPQGVGGKNIQYF
TRBD1,many,TRBJ1-2,TRBV5-1,15,TGCGCCAGCAGCCTGGGGACAGCCAACACTTATGGCTACACCTTC,CASSLGTANTYGYTF
.,many,TRBJ2-1,TRBV7-2,12,TGTGCCAGCAGCCACCGTGGGAATGAGCAGTTCTTC,CASSHRGNEQFF
.,many,TRBJ1-4,TRBV18,13,TGTGCCAGCTCACCACGTGGGGGCGAAAAACTGTTTTTT,CASSPRGGEKLFF
TRBD1,many,TRBJ1-5,TRBV12-3/TRBV12-4,14,TGTGCCAGCAGTCCGGAGGGGGCCCAGGGGCCCCAGCATTTT,CASSPEGAQGPQHF
TRBD2,many,TRBJ2-7,TRBV13,16,TGTGCCAGCAGCTCACGGACTAGCGGGAGCTCCTACGAGCAGTACTTC,CASSSRTSGSSYEQYF
TRBD1,.,TRBJ1-5,TRBV12-3/TRBV12-4,15,TGTGCCAGCAGCTCTACCGGACAGGGGAATCAGCCCCAGCATTTT,CASSSTGQGNQPQHF
TRBD2,few,TRBJ2-7,TRBV5-8,15,TGTGCCAGCAGCATAGGGACTAGCGGGGTCTACGAGCAGTACTTC,CASSIGTSGVYEQYF